The subject of this entry is one T cell receptor (beta chain). Between the trimmed V and J ends, which lost 3 bases and 3 bases, there was a span of 9 bases. The V gene's germline CDR1 is LNHDA and CDR2 SQIVND (reference sequence). The CDR3 runs 15 residues. In the PCR, 60 Vbeta and 13 Jbeta primers were used. Here immunoSEQ multiplex PCR was the method, and the copy in TCRdb shows in-frame clones only, minus some. The table has roughly 130,000 clones, 84% seen once. The data are from a study of cytomegalovirus exposure and HLA in healthy donors. This sequence was found in a woman younger than 30 in good health and CMV-seropositive. The V and J genes are TRBV19 and TRBJ2-6; possible D gene TRBD2, 5 bases. Sequenced material: PBMCs. This CDR3 is CASSIGLDGANVLTF. CDR3 sequence (DNA): TGTGCCAGTAGTATCGGACTTGATGGGGCCAACGTCCTGACTTTC.